There are many counts of the clone carrying this T cell receptor (beta chain). What it recognizes is unknown. CDR1 SGHTA and CDR2 FQGNSA come from the germline V gene. The CDR3 is made up of 14 amino acids. V shed 1 base and J shed 0 bases, with 6 bases lying between them. MiXCR, run by TCRdb on the reads, gives a single entry per CDR3 protein. The table records 300,000 or so distinct CDR3 sequences, approximately 25% of them present only once. The data originate from a study of T cell repertoires in cytomegalovirus infection. As for the study in general: In public TCR beta signatures, there were indications of both CMV infection and matching HLA type.

General study results and limits: Based on cumulative public TCR beta family frequency, carriers of CMV plus the relevant HLA were identified. In two of eight donors, the top clonotype was HLA-C-restricted CMV-specific.

The chain has TRBV7-2 and TRBJ2-5; D not resolved. This sequence was found in a human donor in good health (CMV status not recorded). Some clones in this sample may be carry-over from other donors' samples. Sequencing was performed on cultured PBMCs, taken from culture after CMV antigen stimulation. CDR3 sequence (DNA): TGTGCCAGCAGCTTAGTCGCCGACCAAGAGACCCAGTACTTC. Protein: CASSLVADQETQYF. The full variable domain, rest sourced from reference TRBV7-2 and TRBJ2-5, is GAGVSQSPSNKVTEKGKDVELRCDPISGHTALYWYRQSLGQGLEFLIYFQGNSAPDKSGLPSDRFSAERTGGSVSTLTIQRTQQEDSAVYLCASSLVADQETQYFGPGTRLLVL.